What follows are 29 T cell receptor beta chains derived from one specimen sequenced in a study of blood T cell repertoires in COVID-19. Here immunoSEQ multiplex PCR was the method, and the copy in TCRdb shows in-frame clones only, minus some. Counted here are more than 200,000 clones, roughly 87% occurring once; the ten biggest clones make up more than 7%. Sequencing input: PBMCs or T cells enriched from blood (not recorded which). The source of these receptors is a man aged 30 to 45 in a cohort exposed to, infected with or recovered from COVID-19 (not recorded which).

This clone was observed a single time. The chain is built from TRBV19 and TRBJ1-1; 8 nucleotides match TRBD1. The CDR3 loop spans 15 amino acids. CDR1 and CDR2 from the germline V gene are LNHDA and SQIVND (reference sequence). The V gene end was trimmed by 3 bases and the J gene end by 1 base; junction bases not matched to a gene: 4. The CDR3 protein is CASSIYGTGNTEAFF. CDR3 coding DNA: TGTGCCAGTAGTATTTATGGGACAGGGAACACTGAAGCTTTCTTT.

This chain uses TRBV6-2 or TRBV6-3 with TRBJ2-3, with D perhaps TRBD1 (5 bases). The germline CDR1 and CDR2 sequences are MNHEY and SVGEGT. This CDR3 has 17 amino acids. Trimming took off 2 bases at V and 1 base at J, with 16 bases between the two ends. The CDR3 is CASSYITRPQGTDTQYF. In nucleotides, the CDR3 is TGTGCCAGCAGTTACATAACACGGCCACAGGGCACAGATACGCAGTATTTT.

The V gene is TRBV9, the J gene TRBJ2-1; 7 positions match TRBD2. J gave up 5 bases and V 3 bases, and 14 bases lay outside the gene matches. Germline V CDR1 and CDR2: SGDLS, YYNGEE. CDR3 length: 17 amino acids. For the CDR3, the DNA is TGTGCCAGCAGCGCACCTGGCGGGAGTGGGTTCCACAATGAGCAGTTCTTC. It codes for CASSAPGGSGFHNEQFF.

The chain employs TRBV21-1 and TRBJ2-5; TRBD2 is the table's D call and was not checked against the DNA. TRBV21-1 is listed as a pseudogene. The CDR3 has 14 residues. Here the CDR3 reads CARVLAGDSETQYF. The CDR3 coding sequence is TGTGCCAGGGTACTAGCGGGAGACTCAGAGACCCAGTACTTC.

The chain recombines TRBV4-1 with TRBJ2-1, with TRBD1 matching over 12 bases. Trimming at V came to 1 base and at J to 8 bases, leaving 3 bases not matched to a gene. This CDR3 contains 15 residues. Germline V gives CDR1 MGHRA, CDR2 YSYEKL. As DNA, the CDR3 is TGCGCCAGCAGCCAAGTGGGGACAGGGGGCGATGAGCAGTTCTTC. Its translation: CASSQVGTGGDEQFF.

This clone is a singleton in its sample. This chain links TRBV5-6 with TRBJ2-7; D is ambiguous. Germline V lookup: CDR1 SGHDT, CDR2 YYEEEE. Trimming left V 4 bases short and J 4 bases short, with 6 bases between. The CDR3 length is 11 residues. The CDR3 nucleotides are TGTGCCAGCAGCGTGCGGTACGAGCAGTACTTC. It translates to CASSVRYEQYF.

The V call is TRBV5-1, the J call TRBJ1-3; unclear D gene. There are 16 residues in the CDR3. Trimming took 0 bases from V and 0 from J, leaving 10 bases between them. Per the germline V gene, CDR1 is SGHRS and CDR2 is YFSETQ. The CDR3 nucleotides are TGCGCCAGCAGCTTGGTGGGCCGCGACTCTGGAAACACCATATATTTT. This gives the protein CASSLVGRDSGNTIYF.

This sequence joins TRBV15 and TRBJ2-5; TRBD2 is a possible D gene (6 bases). CDR1 and CDR2 from the germline V gene are LNHNV and YYDKDF (reference sequence). The length of the CDR3 is 15 residues. V lost 11 bases and J lost 5, with 24 bases in between. The CDR3 reads CAACHQRRGRETQYF. CDR3 DNA sequence: TGTGCCGCGTGCCACCAGAGGAGGGGTCGCGAGACCCAGTACTTC.

The chain recombines TRBV19 with TRBJ1-6; no firm D call. CDR3 length: 15 amino acids. V was clipped by 6 bases and J by 0 bases, with 9 bases between them. From germline, CDR1 is LNHDA and CDR2 SQIVND (reference sequence). The CDR3 DNA follows: TGTGCCAGTAGAGCAGGCAGCTCCTATAATTCACCCCTCCACTTT. Amino acids: CASRAGSSYNSPLHF.

The rearrangement links TRBV7-2 to TRBJ2-1; 7 positions agree with TRBD2. The germline V gene has CDR1 SGHTA and CDR2 FQGNSA. J gave up 7 bases and V 8 bases, and 2 bases lay outside the gene matches. The CDR3 has 11 residues. CDR3 region: CASGGVNEQFF. The CDR3 DNA follows: TGTGCCAGCGGGGGGGTAAATGAGCAGTTCTTC.

This clone was seen just once. This chain joins TRBV29-1 and TRBJ1-1, with 11 bases identical to TRBD1. CDR3 size: 13 residues. The V and J ends lost 7 bases and 5 bases, in that order; junction bases with no gene match: 6. CDR1 is SQVTM and CDR2 is ANQGSEA in the germline V gene. For the CDR3, the DNA is TGCAGCGCCGGACAGGGGGCTTGGACTGAAGCTTTCTTT. Translated, it gives CSAGQGAWTEAFF. The full variable domain, with the rest looked up from reference TRBV29-1 and TRBJ1-1, is SAVISQKPSRDICQRGTSLTIQCQVDSQVTMMFWYRQQPGQSLTLIATANQGSEATYESGFVIDKFPISRPNLTFSTLTVSNMSPEDSSIYLCSAGQGAWTEAFFGQGTRLTVV.

This clone was seen a single time. This chain links TRBV6-1 with TRBJ1-2, with D unresolved. This CDR3 contains 14 residues. Per the germline V gene, CDR1 is MNHNS and CDR2 is SASEGT. Trimming took 3 bases from V and 5 from J, leaving 13 bases between them. For the CDR3, the DNA is TGTGCCAGCAGTGACCGGAGTGGGAGTTATGGCTACACCTTC. It yields the protein CASSDRSGSYGYTF.

The chain combines TRBV14 with TRBJ1-1; TRBD1 matches 8 bases. CDR1 is SGHDN, CDR2 FVKESK, per germline. This CDR3 region has 18 residues. J gave up 5 bases and V 1 base, and 15 bases lay outside the gene matches. The CDR3 protein is CASSQVVAGGILWTEAFF. CDR3 bases: TGTGCCAGCAGCCAAGTTGTGGCAGGGGGCATCTTATGGACTGAAGCTTTCTTT.

Only one count was recorded for this clone. J is TRBJ2-7 and V is TRBV5-1; D may be TRBD1 (6 bases). V was clipped by 3 bases and J by 6 bases, with 19 bases between them. Germline lookup yields CDR1 SGHRS and CDR2 YFSETQ. The CDR3 contains 15 residues. In DNA form, the CDR3 reads TGCGCCAGCAGCTGGACAGCAATGCAGGGTTCCGAGCAGTACTTC. Its translation: CASSWTAMQGSEQYF.

The rearrangement joins TRBV4-3 to TRBJ2-7; D might be TRBD2 (5 bases). The CDR3 covers 14 residues. Germline V gene data show CDR1 as LGHNA and CDR2 as YSLEER. V lost 3 bases, J lost 3 bases, and 12 bases lay in between. The chain's CDR3 is CASSHGILSYEQYF. In DNA form, the CDR3 reads TGCGCCAGCAGCCACGGGATACTCAGCTACGAGCAGTACTTC.

V gene TRBV28 combines with J gene TRBJ1-2; tentative D call: TRBD1 (6 bases). This CDR3 spans 17 amino acids. The V end was cut by 1 base, the J end by 4 bases, with 19 bases between. The germline CDR1 and CDR2 sequences are MDHEN and SYDVKM. The CDR3 loop reads CASSLSSREDRGYGYTF. The CDR3 nucleotides are TGTGCCAGCAGTTTATCCTCCCGGGAGGACAGAGGCTATGGCTACACCTTC.

V and J are TRBV4-3 and TRBJ2-2, with D unclear. This CDR3 is 15 amino acids long. Germline lookup yields CDR1 LGHNA and CDR2 YSLEER. V dropped 1 base and J dropped 2 bases, with 8 bases sitting between them. CDR3 sequence (DNA): TGCGCCAGCAGCCAAGCACAGACAAACACCGGGGAGCTGTTTTTT. Residues: CASSQAQTNTGELFF.

The rearrangement links TRBV12-5 to TRBJ2-3, with 8 positions matching TRBD2. Per the germline V gene, CDR1 is LGHNT and CDR2 is FRNRAP. This CDR3 has 13 residues. Trimming removed 9 bases from V and 1 base from J; junction bases left unmatched: 3. The CDR3 spells CASLTSGTDTQYF. The CDR3 nucleotides are TGTGCTAGCCTGACTAGCGGCACAGATACGCAGTATTTT.

This clone was seen just once. This chain connects TRBV4-3 to TRBJ1-2; D not resolved. Looked up from germline, CDR1 is LGHNA and CDR2 is YSLEER. V gave up 0 bases and J gave up 3 bases, with 5 bases separating them. The CDR3 extends over 13 amino acids. The CDR3 loop is CASSQDRDYGYTF. CDR3 coding DNA: TGCGCCAGCAGCCAAGATCGGGACTATGGCTACACCTTC.

Note on this clone: The junction does not match germline at one end; this may be a read error. The rearrangement uses TRBV7-7 and TRBJ1-1; D is unresolved. Germline-derived CDR1 and CDR2 are SSHAT and FNYEAQ (reference sequence). The CDR3 consists of 15 residues. The CDR3 region has the DNA TGTGCTAGCAGCCCCACCGACATCATAAACACTGAAGCTTTCTTT. As protein: CASSPTDIINTEAFF.

The chain joins TRBV6-2 or TRBV6-3 to TRBJ1-2; D remains unclear. The CDR3 contains 16 residues. Trimming took off 2 bases at V and 2 bases at J, with 15 bases between the two ends. CDR1 is MNHEY, CDR2 SVGEGT, per germline. CDR3 DNA sequence: TGTGCCAGCAGTTACGAGCGGTGGGTACAGAACTATGGCTACACCTTC. Amino acid sequence: CASSYERWVQNYGYTF.

This chain links TRBV27 with TRBJ1-2, with 9 bases aligning to TRBD1. The trim removed 6 bases at V and 5 bases at J, leaving 7 bases unmatched. Germline CDR1 is MNHEY and CDR2 is SMNVEV (reference sequence). The CDR3 consists of 14 residues. CDR3 loop: CASSPDRGRYGYTF. Here the CDR3 DNA reads TGTGCCAGCAGCCCGGACAGGGGAAGATATGGCTACACCTTC.

The gene calls are TRBV13 and TRBJ2-3; D perhaps matches TRBD2 (6 bases). CDR1 PRHDT and CDR2 FYEKMQ come from the germline V gene (reference sequence). Deletions cut 2 bases from V and 6 bases from J, with 12 bases between. The CDR3 runs 14 residues. CDR3 loop: CASSLNGGEDTQYF. In nucleotides, the CDR3 is TGTGCCAGCAGCTTAAATGGAGGGGAGGATACGCAGTATTTT.

The rearrangement uses TRBV6-5 and TRBJ2-7, with D possibly TRBD2 on 7 matching bases. The CDR3 has 13 residues. Germline CDR1 is MNHEY and CDR2 is SVGAGI. V was cut by 5 bases and J by 4 bases, with 12 bases left in between. CDR3 DNA: TGTGCCAGCAGTAGGGGGGGGCCTTACGAGCAGTACTTC. This gives the protein CASSRGGPYEQYF.

The chain employs TRBV14 and TRBJ1-5; D may be TRBD1 (6 bases). Deletions cut 4 bases from V and 2 bases from J, with 9 bases between. The germline CDR1 and CDR2 sequences are SGHDN and FVKESK. This CDR3 comprises 14 residues. CDR3 nucleotide sequence: TGTGCCAGCAGCCGAGGGGGAGGCAATCAGCCCCAGCATTTT. This translates into CASSRGGGNQPQHF. Full variable domain (rest looked up from reference TRBV14 and TRBJ1-5): EAGVTQFPSHSVIEKGQTVTLRCDPISGHDNLYWYRRVMGKEIKFLLHFVKESKQDESGMPNNRFLAERTGGTYSTLKVQPAELEDSGVYFCASSRGGGNQPQHFGDGTRLSIL.

The chain has TRBV6-1 and TRBJ2-7; D unclear. With 8 bases removed from V and 3 bases from J, the gap between germline ends came to 11 bases. The CDR3 is 12 amino acids. Germline V gene data show CDR1 as MNHNS and CDR2 as SASEGT. CDR3 region: CASSRLDYEQYF. CDR3 in DNA: TGTGCCAGCTCGAGGCTCGACTACGAGCAGTACTTC.

The rearrangement joins TRBV19 to TRBJ1-5; maybe TRBD1 (5 bases). Germline values: CDR1 LNHDA, CDR2 SQIVND (reference sequence). CDR3 length: 16 residues. Trimming removed 1 base from V and 4 bases from J, with 14 bases in between. The CDR3 spells CASSIVGRASNQPQHF. The CDR3 DNA follows: TGTGCCAGTAGTATAGTGGGCAGGGCATCGAATCAGCCCCAGCATTTT.

This clone was seen only once. V and J are TRBV19 and TRBJ1-5, with 7 bases aligning to TRBD1. In germline, CDR1 is LNHDA, CDR2 SQIVND (reference sequence). The CDR3 covers 15 residues. The V and J ends lost 7 bases and 4 bases, in that order; junction bases with no gene match: 10. CDR3 region: CASKETGVTNQPQHF. CDR3 nucleotides: TGTGCCAGTAAGGAAACAGGGGTGACGAATCAGCCCCAGCATTTT.

The CDR3 sequence is CASSQPESGQVNNEQFF. CDR3 bases: TGTGCCAGCAGCCAACCGGAATCGGGACAGGTGAACAATGAGCAGTTCTTC. This chain joins TRBV9 and TRBJ2-1; 8 nucleotides agree with TRBD1. J lost 5 bases, V lost 4 bases, and 14 bases had no gene match. Germline CDR1 and CDR2: SGDLS and YYNGEE. This CDR3 is 17 amino acids long.